Only a few counts were recorded for the clone carrying this TCR beta chain. Deep was the level used in running the assay. Replicate PCRs for unsorted PBMC used around 280 ng DNA (approximately 30,000 T cell genomes). The assay was immunoSEQ multiplex PCR, and TCRdb's table has in-frame clones only and misses some. The table has some 490,000 clones, approximately 82% seen once. The entry originates in a study of shared clonotypes between healthy human individuals. V was pared by 5 bases and J by 7 bases, with 17 bases between. Per the germline V gene, CDR1 is MDHEN and CDR2 is SYDVKM. CDR3 size: 15 residues. The study used around 96 million PBMCs per unsorted sample for genomic DNA.

The receptor comes from a woman aged 40 to 50 in good health. Some clones in this sample may be carry-over from other donors' samples. The J gene is TRBJ1-4, the V gene TRBV28, with D perhaps TRBD1 (6 bases). The specimen was PBMCs. In DNA, the CDR3 is TGTGCCAGCAGTCCCAACTCGGGGGGCGGTGAAAAACTGTTTTTT. This translates into CASSPNSGGGEKLFF.